The clone carrying this T cell receptor beta chain showed up many times. It was RNA transcripts that yielded the amplified TCR beta CDR3 regions. During a first-round RT-PCR of the TCR CDR3, the HTBI primer set was used. TCRdb passed the multiplex PCR reads through MiXCR, listing each CDR3 protein once. The data show fewer than 750,000 distinct CDR3 sequences, with approximately 44% seen just once and more than 7.5% held by the top ten. This sample was included in a study of T cells in Graves' hyperthyroidism and ophthalmopathy. Exclusion of a patient resulted from uncontrolled infection, other autoimmune disease, pregnancy or lactation. The sequence derives from a woman younger than 30 with Graves' hyperthyroidism. Sequencing input: peripheral blood or thyroid tissue (not recorded which).

This chain's CDR3 is CASSEYRLETQYF. CDR3 nucleotide sequence: TGTGCCAGCAGTGAATACAGGCTCGAGACCCAGTACTTC. The V gene is TRBV25-1, the J gene TRBJ2-5; D remains ambiguous. CDR1 MGHDK and CDR2 SYGVNS come from the germline V gene. This CDR3 contains 13 residues. V lost 0 bases and J lost 5, with 7 bases in between. Using reference TRBV25-1 and TRBJ2-5 for the parts outside the CDR3, the full variable domain is EADIYQTPRYLVIGTGKKITLECSQTMGHDKMYWYQQDPGMELHLIHYSYGVNSTEKGDLSSESTVSRIRTEHFPLTLESARPSHTSQYLCASSEYRLETQYFGPGTRLLVL.